The sequence of this T cell receptor (beta chain) was determined in a study of T cells in Graves' hyperthyroidism and ophthalmopathy. Study at large: Sampling of peripheral blood happened at initial diagnosis, prior to any treatment.

More than 8 ml fresh peripheral blood yielded the PBMCs. The investigators amplified TCR beta CDR3 regions from RNA transcripts. Initially, a first-round RT-PCR of the TCR CDR3 employed the HTBI primer set. TCRdb reprocessed the multiplex PCR reads via MiXCR and lists one record per CDR3 protein. The profile shows some 600,000 distinct CDR3 sequences, 11% to 15% of them singletons. Sample: blood. This receptor was identified in a woman aged 25 to 39 with Graves' hyperthyroidism that later progressed to Graves' ophthalmopathy.

CDR3 bases: TGTGCCAGCAGCAAACTAGACGGCCACCCAGAGACCCAGTACTTC. This encodes CASSKLDGHPETQYF. The chain joins TRBV7-9 to TRBJ2-5; D is possibly TRBD2 (5 bases). Germline CDR1 and CDR2: SEHNR and FQNEAQ (reference sequence). V was pared by 5 bases and J by 4 bases, with 17 bases between. The CDR3 is 15 residues long.